Each of the 26 T cell receptor beta chains below was sequenced from the same sample in a study of blood T cells in healthy people across ages. Sample-barcoded 5' priming and a J-beta primer mix drove a second PCR of 7 to 11 cycles. Via MiXCR, TCRdb re-called the 5' RACE reads, giving one row per CDR3 protein. In the table there are about 1.8 million distinct CDR3 sequences, around half of which are singletons. The sample comprised blood. The receptors stem from a middle-aged woman in good health.

The V gene is TRBV28, the J gene TRBJ2-7, with TRBD2 identical over 8 bases. V lost 5 bases to trimming and J lost 2 bases; unmatched junction nucleotides: 5. The germline V gene has CDR1 MDHEN and CDR2 SYDVKM. CDR3 length: 14 residues. This CDR3 is CASSHHGGAYEQYF. CDR3 bases: TGTGCCAGCAGTCACCACGGGGGGGCCTACGAGCAGTACTTC.

This chain joins TRBV4-1 and TRBJ2-5; TRBD1 might be the D (5 bases). Near its end, the DNA agrees better with TRBJ2-7, so the J call may be wrong. Germline V gene data show CDR1 as MGHRA and CDR2 as YSYEKL. CDR3 length: 16 residues. Written as DNA, the CDR3 is TGCGCCAGCAGCCAAGAATGGGCAGGGAAGGTGCACGAGCAGTACTTC. Amino acid sequence: CASSQEWAGKVHEQYF.

The chain uses TRBV24-1 and TRBJ2-5; weak D call: TRBD2 (6 bases). The length of the CDR3 is 14 residues. The ends were cut back, 9 bases at V and 5 bases at J, with 18 bases in the middle. Germline V gene data show CDR1 as KGHDR and CDR2 as SFDVKD. CDR3 DNA sequence: TGTGCCACCGGCGGGGCGGGACCCTTTGAGACCCAGTACTTC. This codes for CATGGAGPFETQYF.

The sample holds a few counts of this clonotype. V is TRBV29-1 and J is TRBJ2-4; 7 bases fit TRBD1. In germline, CDR1 is SQVTM, CDR2 ANQGSEA. CDR3 length equals 15 residues. The trim removed 7 bases at V and 2 bases at J, leaving 11 bases unmatched. As DNA, the CDR3 is TGCAGCGCCTCAGAAGGGGGCCGGACCAAAAACATTCAGTACTTC. It encodes CSASEGGRTKNIQYF.

The V gene is TRBV6-1, the J gene TRBJ1-5; a weak D match, TRBD1 (5 bases). CDR1 and CDR2 from the germline V gene are MNHNS and SASEGT. The CDR3 length is 14 residues. Between the trimmed V and J ends, which lost 8 bases and 1 base, there was a span of 12 bases. For the CDR3, the DNA is TGTGCCAGCGCCTACCGGGACAGCAATCAGCCCCAGCATTTT. Amino acid sequence: CASAYRDSNQPQHF.

This chain connects TRBV5-1 to TRBJ2-7; D possibly corresponds to TRBD1 (6 bases). Germline-derived CDR1 and CDR2 are SGHRS and YFSETQ. The CDR3 length is 13 residues. V was shortened by 4 bases and J by 4 bases, with 12 bases between the two germline ends. The CDR3 DNA sequence: TGCGCCAGCAGCAAACAGGGTTTGTACGAGCAGTACTTC. Protein product: CASSKQGLYEQYF. The full variable domain, its missing parts supplied by reference TRBV5-1 and TRBJ2-7, is KAGVTQTPRYLIKTRGQQVTLSCSPISGHRSVSWYQQTPGQGLQFLFEYFSETQRNKGNFPGRFSGRQFSNSRSEMNVSTLELGDSALYLCASSKQGLYEQYFGPGTRLTVT.

This chain links TRBV16 with TRBJ2-5; 11 nucleotides align to TRBD1. Near its end, the DNA agrees better with TRBJ2-7, so the J call may be wrong. Per the germline V gene, CDR1 is KGHSY and CDR2 is FQNENV. This CDR3 comprises 16 residues. CDR3 coding DNA: TGTGCCAGCAGCCAGGCGGACAGGGGGCGTCCGGACGAGCAGTACTTC. It is translated as CASSQADRGRPDEQYF.

This chain connects TRBV20-1 to TRBJ2-4; tentatively, D is TRBD2 (5 bases). The germline CDR1 and CDR2 sequences are DFQATT and SNEGSKA (reference sequence). Trimming took off 7 bases at V and 15 bases at J, with 25 bases between the two ends. The CDR3 is made up of 13 amino acids. The CDR3 DNA sequence: TGCAGTGTCCCGGGGAAAACCCAAGAGACCCGGTACTTC. Protein product: CSVPGKTQETRYF.

V usage is TRBV5-1 and J usage is TRBJ2-3; D not resolved. Germline V gene data show CDR1 as SGHRS and CDR2 as YFSETQ. The CDR3 totals 14 residues. Trimming removed 0 bases at V and 4 bases at J, with 9 bases between. CDR3: CASSLEVLADTQYF. DNA for the CDR3: TGCGCCAGCAGCTTGGAAGTCTTGGCAGATACGCAGTATTTT.

The chain couples TRBV20-1 to TRBJ1-5; possible D gene TRBD1, 5 bases. Trimming removed 8 bases from V and 4 bases from J, with 15 bases in between. The CDR3 is 13 amino acids. Germline CDR1 reads DFQATT; CDR2 reads SNEGSKA (reference sequence). CDR3 coding DNA: TGCAGTATGACAAGGGGAGATAATCAGCCCCAGCATTTT. As protein: CSMTRGDNQPQHF.

The J gene is TRBJ2-3, the V gene TRBV20-1; TRBD2 matches at 11 bases. Germline loops: CDR1 DFQATT, CDR2 SNEGSKA (reference sequence). The length of the CDR3 is 18 residues. Losses at the gene ends were 4 bases for V and 1 base for J; bases not matched to a gene: 13. The CDR3 bases are TGCAGTGCTAATCGACTAGCGGGGTTTGGATTAGGCACAGATACGCAGTATTTT. Protein product: CSANRLAGFGLGTDTQYF.

This clonotype was seen only a few times. CDR3 sequence reads: CASRTGNTEAFF. As DNA, the CDR3 is TGTGCCAGCAGGACAGGGAACACTGAAGCTTTCTTT. The chain is built from TRBV6-1 and TRBJ1-1, with D possibly TRBD1 on 6 matching bases. With 6 bases removed from V and 1 base from J, the gap between germline ends came to 6 bases. The length of the CDR3 is 12 residues. Germline CDR1 and CDR2: MNHNS and SASEGT.

The gene calls are TRBV15 and TRBJ2-3; TRBD2 agrees at 9 bases. The CDR3 loop spans 17 amino acids. The germline gives CDR1 LNHNV, CDR2 YYDKDF (reference sequence). V lost 5 bases, J lost 3 bases, and 12 bases stayed unmatched. CDR3 DNA: TGTGCCACCAGCGGTCTGTTTGCGGGGGGGCTAACAGATACGCAGTATTTT. Its protein product is CATSGLFAGGLTDTQYF.

This chain links TRBV7-6 with TRBJ2-5; D might be TRBD2 (6 bases). The CDR3 runs to 15 residues. V dropped 1 base and J dropped 2 bases, with 11 bases sitting between them. Germline CDR1 SGHVS, CDR2 FNYEAQ. CDR3 residues: CASSLDRGIQETQYF. Here the CDR3 DNA reads TGTGCCAGCAGCTTAGATCGCGGGATACAAGAGACCCAGTACTTC.

The V gene is TRBV4-3, the J gene TRBJ1-2; D perhaps matches TRBD1 (5 bases). Germline CDR1 is LGHNA and CDR2 is YSLEER. Trimming cost V 1 base and J 7 bases, with 13 bases left between them. The CDR3 totals 14 residues. CDR3 sequence reads: CASSQGWGNIGYTF. For the CDR3, the DNA is TGCGCCAGCAGCCAAGGGTGGGGGAACATTGGCTACACCTTC.

This clonotype was seen a handful of times. The J gene is TRBJ2-6, the V gene TRBV4-2, with 7 nucleotides matching TRBD1. This CDR3 has 16 amino acids. After removal of 0 bases from V and 4 bases from J, the junction contained 3 bases not matched to a gene. From germline, CDR1 is LGHNA and CDR2 YNFKEQ. The CDR3 loop reads CASSQETGAGANVLTF. CDR3 nucleotides: TGTGCCAGCAGCCAAGAAACAGGGGCCGGGGCCAACGTCCTGACTTTC.

The gene calls are TRBV11-2 and TRBJ2-5; D may be TRBD2 (6 bases). V was trimmed by 5 bases and J by 3 bases, leaving 13 bases between them. CDR1 is SGHAT and CDR2 is FQNNGV in the germline V gene. The CDR3 runs 14 residues. DNA of the CDR3: TGTGCCAGCAGCCGGGACTGGAAGAAAGAGACCCAGTACTTC. Its translation: CASSRDWKKETQYF.

The chain has TRBV24-1 and TRBJ2-3; weak D call: TRBD1 (6 bases). Germline values: CDR1 KGHDR, CDR2 SFDVKD. The CDR3 has 18 residues. The germline V and J ends were trimmed by 4 bases and 2 bases, with 21 bases remaining between them. The chain's CDR3 is CATSDQGHRAAFTDTQYF. The CDR3, as DNA: TGTGCCACCAGTGACCAAGGCCACAGGGCAGCGTTCACAGATACGCAGTATTTT.

This clonotype came up a few times. This chain connects TRBV20-1 to TRBJ2-3; D is uncertain. Germline CDR1 and CDR2: DFQATT and SNEGSKA (reference sequence). The CDR3 extends over 15 amino acids. V was cut by 6 bases and J by 3 bases, with 19 bases left in between. The CDR3 spells CSARSPGAWTDTQYF. Here the CDR3 DNA reads TGCAGTGCCCGTTCCCCGGGCGCGTGGACAGATACGCAGTATTTT.

This clonotype was seen more than once but under ten times. The gene calls are TRBV20-1 and TRBJ2-1; maybe TRBD2 (5 bases). This CDR3 comprises 13 residues. The V and J ends lost 0 bases and 7 bases respectively, with 10 bases between them. The germline V gene has CDR1 DFQATT and CDR2 SNEGSKA (reference sequence). The CDR3 spells CSARDVGRNEQFF. CDR3 nucleotides: TGCAGTGCTAGAGATGTAGGGAGAAATGAGCAGTTCTTC.

This chain joins TRBV6-6 and TRBJ2-1; D ambiguous. The DNA end is more similar to TRBJ2-7, so the J call may be wrong. Germline V gene lookup returns CDR1 MNHNY and CDR2 SVGAGI (reference sequence). The CDR3 is 12 amino acids. The CDR3 coding sequence is TGTGCCAGCAGTTACTCCAGCAATGAGCAGTACTTC. Its translation is CASSYSSNEQYF.

This chain uses TRBV9 with TRBJ1-2, with a tentative D call TRBD1 (5 bases). V dropped 4 bases and J dropped 8 bases, with 15 bases sitting between them. Germline assignment: CDR1 SGDLS and CDR2 YYNGEE. The CDR3 extends over 13 amino acids. The CDR3 sequence: CASSNRDRPGYTF. CDR3 DNA sequence: TGTGCCAGCAGCAACCGGGACCGCCCCGGCTACACCTTC.

This clonotype was seen a few times. The rearrangement joins TRBV28 to TRBJ2-7; TRBD2 is a possible D gene (6 bases). The DNA end favors TRBJ2-5, so the J call may be wrong. Germline loops: CDR1 MDHEN, CDR2 SYDVKM. The CDR3 is 16 amino acids. CDR3 DNA sequence: TGTGCCAGCAGTTTTTTCGGGGGTTATGGTTTAGGGACCCAGTACTTC. Translation: CASSFFGGYGLGTQYF.

The V call is TRBV9, the J call TRBJ2-3; D not certain. The length of the CDR3 is 16 residues. Per the germline V gene, CDR1 is SGDLS and CDR2 is YYNGEE. V was trimmed by 3 bases and J by 0 bases, leaving 14 bases between them. The CDR3 is CASSAPVSTSTDTQYF. CDR3 DNA sequence: TGTGCCAGCAGCGCTCCAGTCAGTACTAGCACAGATACGCAGTATTTT.

The chain recombines TRBV4-1 with TRBJ1-1; 9 bases are a match to TRBD1. Trimming cost V 3 bases and J 5 bases; bases outside gene matches: 7. This CDR3 is 15 amino acids long. Germline CDR1 MGHRA, CDR2 YSYEKL. Written as DNA, the CDR3 is TGCGCCAGCAGCCATGTCGGACAGGGGCTTACTGAAGCTTTCTTT. Its protein is CASSHVGQGLTEAFF.

This clonotype has only one observation. The gene calls are TRBV7-9 and TRBJ2-3; TRBD2 might be the D (6 bases). Trimming pared 5 bases from V and 6 bases from J, leaving 12 bases between. The germline V gene encodes CDR1 SEHNR and CDR2 FQNEAQ (reference sequence). This CDR3 region has 13 residues. CDR3 nucleotides: TGTGCCAGCAGCGTAATGGAGGGGGATACGCAGTATTTT. Encoded protein: CASSVMEGDTQYF. The variable domain in full, with the rest retrieved from reference TRBV7-9 and TRBJ2-3, is DTGVSQNPRHKITKRGQNVTFRCDPISEHNRLYWYRQTLGQGPEFLTYFQNEAQLEKSRLLSDRFSAERPKGSFSTLEIQRTEQGDSAMYLCASSVMEGDTQYFGPGTRLTVL.